These T cell receptor beta chains were read from a single sample in a study of blood T cell repertoires in COVID-19. The table came from immunoSEQ multiplex PCR; TCRdb's copy has only in-frame clones and leaves some out. The top ten clones hold 8.8% of a sample with 240,000 or so clones, roughly 91% of them seen once. The material sequenced was PBMCs or T cells enriched from blood (not recorded which). These receptors were taken from a man aged 35-49 years who had recovered from COVID-19. The CDR3 runs from the conserved cysteine through the conserved F or W. The D gene is left open where the match is weak. Size is stated for part of the rows, as once, few or many counts, or as a class when the clone is expanded.

D	size	V	J	CDR3	DNA
NA	NA	TRBV19	TRBJ2-7	CASSMYGYEQYF	TGTGCCAGTAGTATGTACGGCTACGAGCAGTACTTC
NA	once	TRBV28	TRBJ1-6	CASSSLGTSAPLHF	TGTGCCAGCAGTTCCCTGGGGACATCCGCACCCCTCCACTTT
NA	once	TRBV4-3	TRBJ2-2	CASSQSLASTSNTGELFF	TGCGCCAGCAGCCAATCGCTAGCGTCGACTTCGAACACCGGGGAGCTGTTTTTT
NA	NA	TRBV18	TRBJ2-1	CASSPPTGWDEQFF	TGTGCCAGCTCACCACCCACGGGTTGGGATGAGCAGTTCTTC
NA	NA	TRBV5-8	TRBJ2-7	CASSSPLFRDYEQYF	TGTGCCAGCAGCTCCCCACTCTTCCGTGACTACGAGCAGTACTTC
NA	NA	TRBV24-1	TRBJ2-5	CATSDLGQGQETQYF	TGTGCCACCAGTGATTTGGGGCAGGGGCAAGAGACCCAGTACTTC
NA	NA	TRBV5-8	TRBJ1-1	CASSLYAGNTEAFF	TGTGCCAGCAGCTTATACGCAGGGAACACTGAAGCTTTCTTT
NA	NA	TRBV10-3	TRBJ2-5	CAIKSQPGEGGPETQYF	TGTGCCATCAAGTCCCAACCTGGGGAGGGGGGCCCGGAGACCCAGTACTTC
NA	NA	TRBV11-2	TRBJ2-3	CASSLGAGKGTDTQYF	TGTGCCAGCAGCTTAGGGGCAGGGAAGGGGACAGATACGCAGTATTTT
NA	NA	TRBV5-6	TRBJ1-6	CASSRGLYNSPLHF	TGTGCCAGCAGCAGGGGTCTCTATAATTCACCCCTCCACTTT
TRBD1	NA	TRBV18	TRBJ2-2	CASSPGQGPNTGELFF	TGTGCCAGCTCACCAGGACAGGGGCCGAACACCGGGGAGCTGTTTTTT
TRBD1	NA	TRBV10-2	TRBJ1-4	CASSDYRGQDEKLFF	TGCGCCAGCAGTGATTATAGGGGGCAGGATGAAAAACTGTTTTTT
NA	NA	TRBV19	TRBJ1-4	CASSNRDRNEKLFF	TGTGCCAGTTCGAACAGAGACAGGAATGAAAAACTGTTTTTT
NA	NA	TRBV19	TRBJ2-3	CASSILGRGFGTDTQYF	TGTGCCAGTAGTATATTAGGAAGGGGATTCGGCACAGATACGCAGTATTTT
NA	NA	TRBV19	TRBJ1-1	CASSIGWTARNTEAFF	TGTGCCAGTAGTATTGGGTGGACAGCTAGGAACACTGAAGCTTTCTTT
TRBD2	few	TRBV13	TRBJ2-7	CASSLLPSGNLYEQYF	TGTGCCAGCAGCTTACTGCCTAGCGGGAACCTCTACGAGCAGTACTTC
NA	NA	TRBV5-1	TRBJ2-6	CASSLAGSSGANVLTF	TGCGCCAGCAGCTTGGCCGGGAGCTCTGGGGCCAACGTCCTGACTTTC
NA	NA	TRBV29-1	TRBJ1-1	CSVRAVIEAFF	TGCAGCGTCCGAGCGGTGATAGAAGCTTTCTTT
NA	NA	TRBV6-6	TRBJ1-4	CASSYSSTGNEKLFF	TGTGCCAGCAGTTACTCGAGCACGGGGAATGAAAAACTGTTTTTT
NA	once	TRBV4-2	TRBJ2-2	CASSQDSGLNTGELFF	TGTGCCAGCAGCCAAGATTCGGGACTTAACACCGGGGAGCTGTTTTTT
NA	few	TRBV18	TRBJ1-1	CASSSLGRSLNTEAFF	TGTGCCAGCTCATCATTAGGGAGGAGCTTGAACACTGAAGCTTTCTTT
NA	NA	TRBV19	TRBJ1-2	CASSIQGTAEDGYTF	TGTGCCAGTAGTATTCAGGGCACGGCGGAAGATGGCTACACCTTC
NA	few	TRBV19	TRBJ2-4	CASSIMSIQYF	TGTGCCAGTAGTATTATGAGTATTCAGTACTTC
TRBD1	few	TRBV29-1	TRBJ1-2	CSVEPIGDRNYGYTF	TGCAGCGTTGAACCGATAGGGGACAGAAACTATGGCTACACCTTC
NA	NA	TRBV28	TRBJ1-5	CASLGGPHQPQHF	TGTGCCAGCCTGGGGGGACCCCATCAGCCCCAGCATTTT
TRBD1	NA	TRBV6-5	TRBJ1-4	CASSYRQGTNEKLFF	TGTGCCAGCAGTTACCGACAGGGAACTAATGAAAAACTGTTTTTT
TRBD1	NA	TRBV6-6	TRBJ1-3	CASSDRGEASGNTIYF	TGTGCCAGCAGCGACAGGGGAGAAGCCTCTGGAAACACCATATATTTT
TRBD2	NA	TRBV29-1	TRBJ2-5	CSVVGSGFETQYF	TGCAGCGTTGTTGGTAGCGGGTTCGAGACCCAGTACTTC
TRBD2	once	TRBV7-3	TRBJ2-5	CASSLTSGQETQYF	TGTGCCAGCAGCCTGACTAGCGGTCAAGAGACCCAGTACTTC
TRBD1	NA	TRBV4-3	TRBJ2-7	CASSQIPGQGSYEQYF	TGCGCCAGCAGCCAAATTCCGGGACAGGGCTCCTACGAGCAGTACTTC
NA	NA	TRBV9	TRBJ1-1	CASTETRAGRAFF	TGTGCCAGCACAGAGACCCGAGCGGGGCGCGCTTTCTTT
NA	once	TRBV5-5	TRBJ2-3	CASSLMLILEVDTQYF	TGTGCCAGCAGCTTAATGTTAATTTTAGAGGTAGATACGCAGTATTTT
TRBD2	NA	TRBV6-5	TRBJ2-5	CASSYTGLEETQYF	TGTGCCAGCAGTTACACGGGACTAGAAGAGACCCAGTACTTC